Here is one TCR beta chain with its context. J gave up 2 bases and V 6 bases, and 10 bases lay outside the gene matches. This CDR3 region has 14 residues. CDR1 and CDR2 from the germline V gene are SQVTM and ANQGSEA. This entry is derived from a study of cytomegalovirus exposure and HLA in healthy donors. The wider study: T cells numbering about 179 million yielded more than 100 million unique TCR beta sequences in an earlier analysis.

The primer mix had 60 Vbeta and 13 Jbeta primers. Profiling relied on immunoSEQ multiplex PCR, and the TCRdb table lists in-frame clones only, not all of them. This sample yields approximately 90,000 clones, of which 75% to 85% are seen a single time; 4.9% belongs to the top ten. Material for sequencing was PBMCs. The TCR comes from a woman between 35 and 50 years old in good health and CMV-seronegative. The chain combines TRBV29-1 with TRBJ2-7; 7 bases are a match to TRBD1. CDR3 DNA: TGCAGCGTCGGCAGGGGGAGAGGGCCCTACGAGCAGTACTTC. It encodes CSVGRGRGPYEQYF.